The rows below give T cell receptor beta chains drawn from one sample of a study of OX40 agonist ivuxolimab in advanced cancers. TCRdb keeps only in-frame clones here, not all; method: immunoSEQ multiplex PCR. The table includes just under 75,000 clones, more than 80% detected once. The sequencing used CD4+ or CD8+ T cells sorted from blood, collected in a trial of the OX40 agonist ivuxolimab. The source of these receptors is an adult with an advanced solid tumor such as melanoma, head and neck, liver or kidney cancer. CDR3s include the opening cysteine and the closing phenylalanine or tryptophan. The order of the fields is J gene, V gene, CDR3 protein.

TRBJ2-5	TRBV7-2	CASSLSGPAETQYF
TRBJ1-2	TRBV6-1	CASSEGTGAWGYTF
TRBJ1-4	TRBV19	CASSMDEKLFF
TRBJ2-1	TRBV6-5	CASSIRGNEQFF
TRBJ1-2	TRBV7-2	CASSSTTDFPYGYTF
TRBJ2-7	TRBV9	CASSVQDSPYEQYF
TRBJ2-5	TRBV9	CASSVEPGIKTQYF
TRBJ1-5	TRBV19	CASSTIKTGTGGYQPQHF
TRBJ1-4	TRBV4-3	CASSQVPLGGDATNEKLFF
TRBJ2-5	TRBV7-9	CASSRTSGEFETQYF
TRBJ2-7	TRBV21-1	CATPGPSAFYEQYF
TRBJ1-1	TRBV2	CASTPRGVGTEAFF
TRBJ2-7	TRBV29-1	CSVEDRDGAYEQYF
TRBJ2-5	TRBV6-1	CATRGGGQETQYF
TRBJ2-1	TRBV29-1	CSGETSGIGDEQFF
TRBJ1-3	TRBV7-9	CASSRDRSSGNTIYF
TRBJ2-1	TRBV6-1	CASRTDYRYNEQFF
TRBJ2-7	TRBV28	CATQSVEQYF
TRBJ2-5	TRBV5-1	CASKVFGGPRTQYF
TRBJ2-7	TRBV27	CASSSQGLSYEQYF
TRBJ2-5	TRBV21-1	CAGRSEETQYF
TRBJ2-2	TRBV2	CASRGLSTGELFF
TRBJ1-4	TRBV28	CATGGREGEKLFF
TRBJ2-2	TRBV5-6	CASSPGTGGLGGELFF
TRBJ1-2	TRBV7-9	CASSLRQAGGYTF
TRBJ2-2	TRBV10-3	CAIARGGQFAGELFF
TRBJ1-5	TRBV28	CASSPGSGSQPQHF
TRBJ1-3	TRBV28	CASSSFITGTAGNTIYF
TRBJ2-5	TRBV7-3	CASSASGRARGETQYF
TRBJ2-1	TRBV19	CASNSGAGGRVRYNEQFF
TRBJ2-7	TRBV7-2	CASSLGVAASEQYF
TRBJ1-1	TRBV5-1	CASSLASSGLSEAFF
TRBJ2-3	TRBV28	CASPPGGARTDTQYF
TRBJ1-2	TRBV5-1	CASSPRQGYGYTF
TRBJ2-3	TRBV5-6	CASIASGTSTDTQYF
TRBJ2-7	TRBV15	CATSRDQDEQYF
TRBJ2-2	TRBV11-3	CASSLVEPGELFF
TRBJ2-5	TRBV28	CASKLQDIQETQYF
TRBJ2-1	TRBV9	CASSVRLANYNEQFF
TRBJ2-5	TRBV30	CAWILRDQETQYF
TRBJ2-1	TRBV5-1	CASSLRLAGDSTYNEQFF
TRBJ2-2	TRBV6-5	CASSYQAGGATGELFF
TRBJ1-2	TRBV27	CASSRRTGPYGYTF
TRBJ2-5	TRBV21-1	CANEGTGEETQYF
TRBJ1-1	TRBV19	CASNLGQNTEAFF
TRBJ1-1	TRBV7-2	CASSLTENTEAFF
TRBJ2-5	TRBV4-2	CASSQDPGGVETQYF
TRBJ2-4	TRBV23-1	CASACRGLAAKNIQYF
TRBJ1-4	TRBV7-6	CASSLAETGAGKLFF
TRBJ2-1	TRBV28	CASSLPGGGPNEQFF
TRBJ2-1	TRBV11-3	CASSLSSFNEQFF
TRBJ1-2	TRBV6-1	CASNQGYGYTF
TRBJ2-5	TRBV5-1	CASSLAGDDLKRTQYF
TRBJ2-7	TRBV4-2	CASSQATGTGSYEQHF
TRBJ2-7	TRBV7-2	CASSLGTSGRGEQYF
TRBJ2-7	TRBV6-5	CASSYRPPRGAYEQYF
TRBJ2-2	TRBV6-1	CASSGTSRPGELFF
TRBJ1-6	TRBV7-8	CASSLWTGLERNSPLHF
TRBJ2-2	TRBV7-2	CASSLGRGGSKHGELFF